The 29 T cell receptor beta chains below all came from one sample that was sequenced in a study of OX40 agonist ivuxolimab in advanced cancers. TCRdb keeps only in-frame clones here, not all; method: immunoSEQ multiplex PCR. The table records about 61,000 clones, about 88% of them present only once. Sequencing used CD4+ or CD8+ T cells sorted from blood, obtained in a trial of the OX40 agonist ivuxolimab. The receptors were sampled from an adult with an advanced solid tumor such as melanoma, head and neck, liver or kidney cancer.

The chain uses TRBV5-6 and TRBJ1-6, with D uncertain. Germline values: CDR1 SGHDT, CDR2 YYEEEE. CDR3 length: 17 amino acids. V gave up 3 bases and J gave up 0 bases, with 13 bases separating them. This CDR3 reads CASSSNRERSYNSPLHF. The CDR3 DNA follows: TGTGCCAGCAGCTCCAACCGGGAACGCTCCTATAATTCACCCCTCCACTTT.

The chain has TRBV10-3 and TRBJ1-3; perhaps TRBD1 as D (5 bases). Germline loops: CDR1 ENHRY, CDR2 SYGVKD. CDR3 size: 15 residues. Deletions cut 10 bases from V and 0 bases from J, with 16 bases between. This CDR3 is CASGTAGNSGNTIYF. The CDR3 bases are TGTGCCAGCGGGACCGCTGGCAACTCTGGAAACACCATATATTTT.

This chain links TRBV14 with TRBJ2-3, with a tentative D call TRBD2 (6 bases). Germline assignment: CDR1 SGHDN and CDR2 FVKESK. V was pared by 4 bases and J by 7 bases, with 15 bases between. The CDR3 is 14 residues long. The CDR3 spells CASSPLVAGNTQYF. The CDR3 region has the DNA TGTGCCAGCAGCCCGCTCGTGGCGGGGAATACGCAGTATTTT.

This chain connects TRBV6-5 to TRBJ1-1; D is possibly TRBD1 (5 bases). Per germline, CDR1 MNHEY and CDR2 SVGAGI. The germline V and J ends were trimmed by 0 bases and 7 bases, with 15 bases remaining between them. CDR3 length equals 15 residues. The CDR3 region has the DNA TGTGCCAGCAGTTACTCCCGGGGGGGGGACCGTGAAGCTTTCTTT. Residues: CASSYSRGGDREAFF.

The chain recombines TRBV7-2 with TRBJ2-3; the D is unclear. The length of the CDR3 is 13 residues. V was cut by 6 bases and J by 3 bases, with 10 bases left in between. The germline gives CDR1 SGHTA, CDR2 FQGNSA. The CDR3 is CASRISGTDTQYF. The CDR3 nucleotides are TGTGCCAGCAGAATATCCGGTACAGATACGCAGTATTTT.

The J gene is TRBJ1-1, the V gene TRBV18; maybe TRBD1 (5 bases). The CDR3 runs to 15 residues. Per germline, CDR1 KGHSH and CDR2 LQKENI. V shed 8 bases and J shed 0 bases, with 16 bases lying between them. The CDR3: CASQPNTGVNTEAFF. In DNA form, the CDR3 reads TGTGCCAGCCAGCCTAACACGGGGGTGAACACTGAAGCTTTCTTT. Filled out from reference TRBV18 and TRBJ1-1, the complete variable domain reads NAGVMQNPRHLVRRRGQEARLRCSPMKGHSHVYWYRQLPEEGLKFMVYLQKENIIDESGMPKERFSAEFPKEGPSILRIQQVVRGDSAAYFCASQPNTGVNTEAFFGQGTRLTVV.

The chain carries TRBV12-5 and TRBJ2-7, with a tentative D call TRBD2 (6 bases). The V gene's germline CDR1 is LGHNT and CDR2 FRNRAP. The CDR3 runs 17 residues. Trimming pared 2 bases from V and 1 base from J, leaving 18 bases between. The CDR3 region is CASGLIHSRDWSYEQYF. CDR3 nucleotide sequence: TGTGCTAGTGGTTTGATCCACTCCCGGGACTGGTCCTACGAGCAGTACTTC. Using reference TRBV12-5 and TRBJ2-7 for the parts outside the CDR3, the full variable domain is DARVTQTPRHKVTEMGQEVTMRCQPILGHNTVFWYRQTMMQGLELLAYFRNRAPLDDSGMPKDRFSAEMPDATLATLKIQPSEPRDSAVYFCASGLIHSRDWSYEQYFGPGTRLTVT.

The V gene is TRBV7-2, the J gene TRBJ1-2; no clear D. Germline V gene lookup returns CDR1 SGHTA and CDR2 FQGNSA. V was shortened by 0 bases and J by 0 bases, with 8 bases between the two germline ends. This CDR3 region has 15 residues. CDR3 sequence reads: CASSLAELSNYGYTF. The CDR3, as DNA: TGTGCCAGCAGCTTAGCGGAGCTCTCTAACTATGGCTACACCTTC. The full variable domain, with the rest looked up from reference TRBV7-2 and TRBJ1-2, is GAGVSQSPSNKVTEKGKDVELRCDPISGHTALYWYRQSLGQGLEFLIYFQGNSAPDKSGLPSDRFSAERTGGSVSTLTIQRTQQEDSAVYLCASSLAELSNYGYTFGSGTRLTVV.

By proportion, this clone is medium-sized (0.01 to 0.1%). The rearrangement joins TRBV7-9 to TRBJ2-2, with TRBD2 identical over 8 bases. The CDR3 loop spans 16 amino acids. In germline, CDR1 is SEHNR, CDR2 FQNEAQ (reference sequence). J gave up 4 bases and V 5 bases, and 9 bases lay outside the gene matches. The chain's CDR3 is CASSHSGDLGTGELFF. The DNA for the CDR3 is TGTGCCAGCAGCCATAGCGGGGACTTGGGCACCGGGGAGCTGTTTTTT.

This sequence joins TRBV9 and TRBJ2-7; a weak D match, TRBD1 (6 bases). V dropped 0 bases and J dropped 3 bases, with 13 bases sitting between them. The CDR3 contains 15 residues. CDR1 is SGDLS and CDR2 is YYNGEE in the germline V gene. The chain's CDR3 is CASSVESGEVYEQYF. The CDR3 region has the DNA TGTGCCAGCAGCGTAGAATCAGGGGAAGTCTACGAGCAGTACTTC.

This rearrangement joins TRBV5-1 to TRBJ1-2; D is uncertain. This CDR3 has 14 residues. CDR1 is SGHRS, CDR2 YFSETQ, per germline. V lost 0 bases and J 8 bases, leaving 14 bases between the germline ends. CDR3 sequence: CASSLVPGTEGYTF. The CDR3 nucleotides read TGCGCCAGCAGCTTGGTCCCGGGAACAGAGGGCTACACCTTC.

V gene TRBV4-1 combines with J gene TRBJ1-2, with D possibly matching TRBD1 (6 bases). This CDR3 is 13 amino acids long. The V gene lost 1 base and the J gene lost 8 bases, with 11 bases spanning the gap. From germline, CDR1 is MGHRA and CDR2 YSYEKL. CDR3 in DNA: TGCGCCAGCAGCCAAGTTAGGGGGTTCGGCTACACCTTC. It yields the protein CASSQVRGFGYTF.

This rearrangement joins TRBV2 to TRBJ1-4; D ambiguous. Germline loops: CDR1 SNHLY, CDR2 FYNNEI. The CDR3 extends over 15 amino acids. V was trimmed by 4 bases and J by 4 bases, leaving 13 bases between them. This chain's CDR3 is CASSVSRFSNEKLFF. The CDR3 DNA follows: TGTGCCAGCAGTGTTTCTAGGTTCAGTAATGAAAAACTGTTTTTT. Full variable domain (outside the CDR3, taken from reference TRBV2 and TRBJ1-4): EPEVTQTPSHQVTQMGQEVILRCVPISNHLYFYWYRQILGQKVEFLVSFYNNEISEKSEIFDDQFSVERPDGSNFTLKIRSTKLEDSAMYFCASSVSRFSNEKLFFGSGTQLSVL.

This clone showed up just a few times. The CDR3 coding sequence is TGTGCCAGCAGCCAAGGGGGACTAGCGGGGGATACGCAGTATTTT. Amino acid sequence: CASSQGGLAGDTQYF. This sequence joins TRBV4-2 and TRBJ2-3, with 13 bases identical to TRBD2. Germline V lookup: CDR1 LGHNA, CDR2 YNFKEQ. There are 15 residues in the CDR3. The J segment lost 6 bases and the V segment lost 1 base, leaving 1 base of the junction unmatched.

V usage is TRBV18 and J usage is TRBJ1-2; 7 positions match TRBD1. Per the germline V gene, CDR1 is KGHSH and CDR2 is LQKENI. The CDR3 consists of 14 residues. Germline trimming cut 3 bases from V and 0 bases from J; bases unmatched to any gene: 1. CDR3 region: CASSPDRSNYGYTF. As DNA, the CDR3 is TGTGCCAGCTCACCGGACAGGTCTAACTATGGCTACACCTTC.

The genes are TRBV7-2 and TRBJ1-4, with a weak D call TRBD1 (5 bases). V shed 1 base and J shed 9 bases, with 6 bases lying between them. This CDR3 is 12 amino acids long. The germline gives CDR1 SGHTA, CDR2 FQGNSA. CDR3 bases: TGTGCCAGCAGCTTAGAGGGGAAAAAACTGTTTTTT. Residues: CASSLEGKKLFF.

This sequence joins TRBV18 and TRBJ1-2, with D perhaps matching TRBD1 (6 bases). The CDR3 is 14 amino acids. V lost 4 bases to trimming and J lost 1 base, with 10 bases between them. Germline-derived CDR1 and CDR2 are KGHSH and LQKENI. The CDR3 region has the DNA TGTGCCAGCTCACTTGGACAGAGTAACTATGGCTACACCTTC. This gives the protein CASSLGQSNYGYTF.

The CDR3: CASSHRFGRGGNTEAFF. The CDR3 DNA reads as TGTGCCAGCAGCCACCGATTTGGGAGAGGAGGGAACACTGAAGCTTTCTTT. This chain links TRBV7-9 with TRBJ1-1, with unresolved D. V lost 5 bases and J lost 1, with 20 bases in between. The germline gives CDR1 SEHNR, CDR2 FQNEAQ (reference sequence). The CDR3 totals 17 residues.

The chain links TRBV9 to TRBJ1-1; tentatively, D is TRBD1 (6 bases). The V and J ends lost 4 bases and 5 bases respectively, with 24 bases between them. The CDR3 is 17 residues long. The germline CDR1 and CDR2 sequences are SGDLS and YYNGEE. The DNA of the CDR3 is TGTGCCAGCAGCCCCCGGGCCAGGGGCCGGGCGAGTACTGAAGCTTTCTTT. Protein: CASSPRARGRASTEAFF.

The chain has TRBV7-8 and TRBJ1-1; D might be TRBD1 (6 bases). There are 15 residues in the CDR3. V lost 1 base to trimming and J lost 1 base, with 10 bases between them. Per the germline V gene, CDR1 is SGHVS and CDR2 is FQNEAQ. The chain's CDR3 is CASSLERGRNTEAFF. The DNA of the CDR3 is TGTGCCAGCAGCTTAGAGCGGGGGCGGAACACTGAAGCTTTCTTT. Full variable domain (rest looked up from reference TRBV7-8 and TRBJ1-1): GAGVSQSPRYKVAKRGQDVALRCDPISGHVSLFWYQQALGQGPEFLTYFQNEAQLDKSGLPSDRFFAERPEGSVSTLKIQRTQQEDSAVYLCASSLERGRNTEAFFGQGTRLTVV.

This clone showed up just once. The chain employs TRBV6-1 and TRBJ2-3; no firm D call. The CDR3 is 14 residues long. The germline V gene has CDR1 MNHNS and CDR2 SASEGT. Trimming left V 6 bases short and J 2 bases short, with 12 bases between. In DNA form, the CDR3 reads TGTGCCAGCAGAGTGAACTTAGTCACAGATACGCAGTATTTT. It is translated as CASRVNLVTDTQYF.

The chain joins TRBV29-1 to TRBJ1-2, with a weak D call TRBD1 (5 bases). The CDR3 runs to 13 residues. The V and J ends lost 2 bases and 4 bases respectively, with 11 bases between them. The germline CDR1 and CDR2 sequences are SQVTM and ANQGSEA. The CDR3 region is CSVEQGGPYGYTF. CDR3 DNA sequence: TGCAGCGTTGAACAGGGAGGTCCCTATGGCTACACCTTC.

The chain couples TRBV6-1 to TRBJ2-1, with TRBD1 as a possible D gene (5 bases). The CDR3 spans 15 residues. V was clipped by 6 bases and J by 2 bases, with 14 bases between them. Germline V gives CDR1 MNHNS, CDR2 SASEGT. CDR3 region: CASRAQEWPYNEQFF. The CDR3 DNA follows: TGTGCCAGCAGGGCACAGGAGTGGCCCTACAATGAGCAGTTCTTC.

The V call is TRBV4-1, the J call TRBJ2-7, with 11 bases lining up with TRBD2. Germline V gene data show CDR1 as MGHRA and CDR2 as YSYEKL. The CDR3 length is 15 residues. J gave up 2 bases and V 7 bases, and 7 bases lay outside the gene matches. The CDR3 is CASTLTSGGAYEQYF. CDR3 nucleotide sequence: TGCGCCAGCACCCTCACTAGCGGGGGAGCCTACGAGCAGTACTTC.

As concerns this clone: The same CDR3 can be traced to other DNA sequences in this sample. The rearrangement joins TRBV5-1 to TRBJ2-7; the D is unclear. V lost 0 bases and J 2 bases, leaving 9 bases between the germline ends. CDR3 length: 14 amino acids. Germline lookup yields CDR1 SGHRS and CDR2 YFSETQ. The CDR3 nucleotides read TGCGCCAGCAGCTTGGTGGTACAACCCTACGAGCAGTACTTC. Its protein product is CASSLVVQPYEQYF.

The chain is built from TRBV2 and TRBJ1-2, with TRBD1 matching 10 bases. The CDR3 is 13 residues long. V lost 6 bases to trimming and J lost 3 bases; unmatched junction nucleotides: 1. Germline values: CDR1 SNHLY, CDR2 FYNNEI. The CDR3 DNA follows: TGTGCCAGCAGGGGACAGGGGTACTATGGCTACACCTTC. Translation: CASRGQGYYGYTF.

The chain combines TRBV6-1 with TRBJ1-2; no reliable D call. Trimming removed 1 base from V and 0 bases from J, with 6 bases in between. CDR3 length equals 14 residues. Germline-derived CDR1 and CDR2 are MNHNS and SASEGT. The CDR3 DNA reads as TGTGCCAGCAGTGAAGACAGATCTAACTATGGCTACACCTTC. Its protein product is CASSEDRSNYGYTF.

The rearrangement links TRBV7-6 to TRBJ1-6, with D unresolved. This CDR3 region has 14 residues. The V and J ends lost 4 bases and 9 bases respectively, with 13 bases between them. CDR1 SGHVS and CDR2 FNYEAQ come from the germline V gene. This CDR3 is CASSSDISGSPLHF. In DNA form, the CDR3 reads TGTGCCAGCAGCTCCGACATTTCGGGTTCACCCCTCCACTTT.

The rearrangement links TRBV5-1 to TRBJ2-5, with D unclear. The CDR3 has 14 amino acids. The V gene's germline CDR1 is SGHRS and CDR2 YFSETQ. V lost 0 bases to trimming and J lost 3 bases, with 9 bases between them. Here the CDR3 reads CASSLGTAKETQYF. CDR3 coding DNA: TGCGCCAGCAGCTTGGGGACGGCAAAAGAGACCCAGTACTTC.